This entry concerns a single T cell receptor beta chain. The antigen is unknown. One entry per CDR3 protein, called by TCRdb with MiXCR from the 5' RACE reads. Of 100,000 to 120,000 distinct CDR3 sequences in the sample, around a fifth were seen once. These data come from a study of T-cell memory formation after mild COVID-19. Whole-study findings and limits: Cross-reactive memory seemingly joined, as some responding clones were found in pre-infection memory.

The receptor was isolated from a man between 18 and 29 years old who had mild COVID-19 (a few samples of this study predate the infection). Cell type and time point are not known. The sequenced sample was PBMCs or a T cell subset sorted from them (not recorded which).

The DNA for the CDR3 is TGTGCCAGCATCCCATGGGCAGGGAGTTTTCTGGCTGAAAAACTGTTTTTT. Protein sequence: CASIPWAGSFLAEKLFF. The chain joins TRBV7-9 to TRBJ1-4, with D perhaps matching TRBD1 (5 bases). Trimming stripped 7 bases from V and 7 bases from J, with 25 bases between. The V gene's germline CDR1 is SEHNR and CDR2 FQNEAQ (reference sequence). This CDR3 has 17 residues.